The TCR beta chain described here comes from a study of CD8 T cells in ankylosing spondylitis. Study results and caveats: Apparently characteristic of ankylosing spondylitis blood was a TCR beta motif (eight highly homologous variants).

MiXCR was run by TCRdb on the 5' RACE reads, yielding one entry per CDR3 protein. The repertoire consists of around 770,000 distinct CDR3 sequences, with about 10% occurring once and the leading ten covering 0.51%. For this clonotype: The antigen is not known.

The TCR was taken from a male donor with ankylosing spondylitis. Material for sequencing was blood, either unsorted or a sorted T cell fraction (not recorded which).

The CDR3 DNA reads as TGTGCCAGCAGCTTCAATCCGGGACAGGGAACTCAAAAACTGTTTTTT. The encoded protein is CASSFNPGQGTQKLFF. This sequence joins TRBV7-9 and TRBJ1-4, with 9 nucleotides matching TRBD1. Germline lookup yields CDR1 SEHNR and CDR2 FQNEAQ (reference sequence). This CDR3 spans 16 amino acids. V lost 3 bases and J lost 9; bases outside the gene matches: 11.